The sequence of this T cell receptor (beta chain) was determined in a study of control samples from healthy donors and cancer patients. Germline CDR1 and CDR2: SGHDT and YYEEEE. This CDR3 spans 15 amino acids. The V end was cut by 4 bases, the J end by 3 bases, with 16 bases between. TCRdb's table, derived via immunoSEQ multiplex PCR, lists solely in-frame clones and lacks some. This sample carries around 94,000 clones, approximately 95% of them seen once, and the ten largest clones take approximately 1.5%. This clone came up once. This rearrangement joins TRBV5-6 to TRBJ1-2; D perhaps matches TRBD1 (5 bases). The receptor was derived from a woman in her twenties or thirties in good health. Material for sequencing was blood. CDR3 nucleotide sequence: TGTGCCAGCAGCCGCCTGGGGGGGACGGACTATGGCTACACCTTC. This codes for CASSRLGGTDYGYTF.